The 27 T cell receptor beta chains presented below share a single source sample, sequenced in a study of shared clonotypes between healthy human individuals. The method was immunoSEQ multiplex PCR; TCRdb's version includes in-frame clones alone and lacks a portion of them. Among some 2,000,000 clones listed, about 95% were seen once. Positive CCR7 selection of CD45RO-negative cells yielded the naive CD8 cells, and terminally differentiated effector memory CD45RA+ cells were excluded. Source material: naive CD8+ T cells sorted from blood. The receptors shown here come from a man aged 18 to 29 in good health.

For the CDR3, the DNA is TGTGCCAGCAGCGTAGGGGTGGACCAAGAGACCCAGTACTTC. This translates into CASSVGVDQETQYF. V gene TRBV9 combines with J gene TRBJ2-5; no definite D call. Germline V gene lookup returns CDR1 SGDLS and CDR2 YYNGEE. The V end was cut by 0 bases, the J end by 0 bases, with 6 bases between. CDR3 length: 14 amino acids.

Turning to this clone: This specimen includes other DNA sequences encoding the same CDR3. This chain uses TRBV28 with TRBJ2-2; 7 positions agree with TRBD2. This CDR3 has 14 residues. After removal of 2 bases from V and 4 bases from J, the junction contained 1 base not matched to a gene. CDR1 MDHEN and CDR2 SYDVKM come from the germline V gene. The CDR3 nucleotides are TGTGCCAGCAGTTTAACGGGGGGCACCGGGGAGCTGTTTTTT. Its protein product is CASSLTGGTGELFF.

The chain couples TRBV11-2 to TRBJ1-1, with D uncertain. In germline, CDR1 is SGHAT, CDR2 FQNNGV. The CDR3 is made up of 14 amino acids. V lost 6 bases to trimming and J lost 1 base, with 12 bases between them. The CDR3 DNA sequence: TGTGCCAGCAGTCTGCGACCGGGGAACACTGAAGCTTTCTTT. Translating it yields CASSLRPGNTEAFF.

The chain uses TRBV2 and TRBJ2-7; TRBD2 matches 16 bases. Per the germline V gene, CDR1 is SNHLY and CDR2 is FYNNEI. This CDR3 has 14 amino acids. The J segment lost 6 bases and the V segment lost 6 bases, leaving 2 bases of the junction unmatched. CDR3 loop: CASRGTSGRGEQYF. The CDR3 nucleotides are TGTGCCAGCAGGGGGACTAGCGGGAGGGGCGAGCAGTACTTC.

The rearrangement links TRBV19 to TRBJ2-1; a possible D gene is TRBD1 (6 bases). V shed 6 bases and J shed 5 bases, with 20 bases lying between them. The CDR3 has 16 amino acids. Germline CDR1 LNHDA, CDR2 SQIVND (reference sequence). CDR3 in amino acids: CASSPRVRGGDNEQFF. As DNA, the CDR3 is TGTGCCAGTAGCCCCCGTGTCCGTGGGGGCGACAATGAGCAGTTCTTC.

The chain combines TRBV7-9 with TRBJ2-7, with D perhaps matching TRBD1 or TRBD2 (5 bases each). Germline lookup yields CDR1 SEHNR and CDR2 FQNEAQ (reference sequence). This CDR3 contains 14 residues. The V end lost 6 bases, the J end lost 5 bases, and 17 bases lay between the germline ends. Here the CDR3 DNA reads TGTGCCAGCAGGACCGGGACGGCTATCGACGAGCAGTACTTC. Protein: CASRTGTAIDEQYF.

This clone was recorded only once. The genes are TRBV19 and TRBJ1-3, with no clear D. CDR3 length: 15 amino acids. Germline V lookup: CDR1 LNHDA, CDR2 SQIVND (reference sequence). V lost 3 bases, J lost 0 bases, and 9 bases lay in between. The CDR3 DNA reads as TGTGCCAGTAGTATGGGCGGAAGCTCTGGAAACACCATATATTTT. Translating gives CASSMGGSSGNTIYF.

CDR3 protein: CASTPAGTSIYEQYF. DNA for the CDR3: TGTGCCAGTACCCCCGCCGGGACTAGTATCTACGAGCAGTACTTC. The chain uses TRBV19 and TRBJ2-7, with 8 bases fitting TRBD2. The CDR3 is 15 residues long. The ends lost 7 bases at V and 3 bases at J; junction bases unmatched: 11. From germline, CDR1 is LNHDA and CDR2 SQIVND (reference sequence).

CDR3 in DNA: TGCGCCAGCAGCCAAGATCTGGCAGGGGGAGACACCGGGGAGCTGTTTTTT. Its translation is CASSQDLAGGDTGELFF. The V call is TRBV4-3, the J call TRBJ2-2; 7 bases fit TRBD1. The CDR3 contains 17 residues. Unmatched junction bases numbered 7, after V lost 0 bases and J lost 3 bases. Germline V gene sequence: CDR1 LGHNA, CDR2 YSLEER.

The genes are TRBV6-1 and TRBJ2-3, with D perhaps matching TRBD1 or TRBD2 (5 bases each). The CDR3 has 13 residues. CDR1 MNHNS and CDR2 SASEGT come from the germline V gene. With 6 bases removed from V and 9 bases from J, the gap between germline ends came to 16 bases. In DNA form, the CDR3 reads TGTGCCAGCAGCCGGGACGCAGGTTGGACGCAGTATTTT. Its translation is CASSRDAGWTQYF.

The chain employs TRBV9 and TRBJ2-7, with 8 nucleotides matching TRBD1. The V segment lost 2 bases and the J segment 2 bases; nucleotides outside the gene matches: 6. This CDR3 spans 15 amino acids. Looked up from germline, CDR1 is SGDLS and CDR2 is YYNGEE. The CDR3 is CASSVRTGLAYEQYF. CDR3 DNA sequence: TGTGCCAGCAGCGTTCGGACAGGGTTGGCCTACGAGCAGTACTTC.

The chain has TRBV19 and TRBJ2-7; 11 bases line up with TRBD1. The CDR3 length is 15 residues. The ends lost 5 bases at V and 3 bases at J; junction bases unmatched: 6. CDR1 is LNHDA, CDR2 SQIVND, per germline (reference sequence). CDR3 amino acids: CASSSGTGGIYEQYF. CDR3 sequence (DNA): TGTGCCAGTAGTTCGGGGACAGGGGGAATCTACGAGCAGTACTTC.

The chain uses TRBV25-1 and TRBJ1-2; 7 bases fit TRBD1. Germline lookup yields CDR1 MGHDK and CDR2 SYGVNS. The V segment lost 8 bases and the J segment 3 bases; nucleotides outside the gene matches: 12. This CDR3 contains 15 residues. The CDR3 sequence: CASSGGGGEYYGYTF. The DNA of the CDR3 is TGTGCCAGCTCAGGGGGAGGGGGTGAATACTATGGCTACACCTTC.

The chain links TRBV11-2 to TRBJ1-3; D unclear. The CDR3 sequence is 16 residues long. The germline V and J ends were trimmed by 1 base and 4 bases, with 14 bases remaining between them. Per the germline V gene, CDR1 is SGHAT and CDR2 is FQNNGV. The CDR3 region is CASSLGIDPGGNTIYF. CDR3 nucleotides: TGTGCCAGCAGCTTAGGGATCGACCCCGGGGGAAACACCATATATTTT.

On this clone: Just one base apart from a much larger clone, this may be a read error. At the DNA level, this CDR3 is encoded by other sequences in the same sample as well. J is TRBJ1-1 and V is TRBV30, with unresolved D. The CDR3 is 11 amino acids. Germline values: CDR1 GTSNPN, CDR2 SVGIG (reference sequence). For the CDR3, the DNA is TGTGCCTGGAGTGTACTCTTTGAAGCTTTCTTC. It encodes CAWSVLFEAFF.

This chain uses TRBV25-1 with TRBJ1-5; a weak D match, TRBD1 (5 bases). The V gene's germline CDR1 is MGHDK and CDR2 SYGVNS. CDR3 length: 13 amino acids. With 8 bases removed from V and 9 bases from J, the gap between germline ends came to 17 bases. The CDR3 here is CASGDLGGGPQHF. The CDR3 DNA reads TGTGCCAGCGGCGACTTGGGGGGAGGGCCCCAGCATTTT. Variable domain in full (rest from reference TRBV25-1 and TRBJ1-5): EADIYQTPRYLVIGTGKKITLECSQTMGHDKMYWYQQDPGMELHLIHYSYGVNSTEKGDLSSESTVSRIRTEHFPLTLESARPSHTSQYLCASGDLGGGPQHFGDGTRLSIL.

The genes are TRBV7-9 and TRBJ2-1; TRBD2 matches at 11 bases. Germline V gene sequence: CDR1 SEHNR, CDR2 FQNEAQ (reference sequence). CDR3 size: 15 residues. Germline trimming cut 5 bases from V and 5 bases from J; bases unmatched to any gene: 5. The DNA for the CDR3 is TGTGCCAGCAGCACTAGCGGGAGTGAAAACAATGAGCAGTTCTTC. Amino acids: CASSTSGSENNEQFF.

This clone has a handful of counts. The V call is TRBV2, the J call TRBJ2-7, with TRBD2 as a possible D gene (5 bases). V dropped 4 bases and J dropped 0 bases, with 7 bases sitting between them. The germline V gene has CDR1 SNHLY and CDR2 FYNNEI. The CDR3 extends over 13 amino acids. The CDR3 DNA is TGTGCCAGCAGTGGAGCGGTCTCCTACGAGCAGTACTTC. Its translation: CASSGAVSYEQYF.

This clone is a singleton in its sample. The sample carries other DNA sequences with the same CDR3. V usage is TRBV11-2 and J usage is TRBJ1-4; D ambiguous. In germline, CDR1 is SGHAT, CDR2 FQNNGV. The CDR3 contains 13 residues. Between the trimmed V and J ends, which lost 1 base and 2 bases, there was a span of 2 bases. CDR3 sequence: CASSLVTNEKLFF. Here the CDR3 DNA reads TGTGCCAGCAGCTTAGTCACTAATGAAAAACTGTTTTTT.

A remark on this clone: The identical CDR3 is also encoded by other nucleotide sequences in the sample. The V gene is TRBV2, the J gene TRBJ1-2; tentative D call: TRBD1 (6 bases). The CDR3 sequence is 14 residues long. CDR1 is SNHLY, CDR2 FYNNEI, per germline. With 1 base removed from V and 6 bases from J, the gap between germline ends came to 12 bases. In DNA, the CDR3 is TGTGCCAGCAGTGAAGGGCAGGGGATCAATGGCTACACCTTC. The encoded protein is CASSEGQGINGYTF.

The rearrangement joins TRBV7-3 to TRBJ2-3, with 10 bases aligning to TRBD2. After removal of 5 bases from V and 2 bases from J, the junction contained 4 bases not matched to a gene. Germline V gene data show CDR1 as SGHTA and CDR2 as FQGTGA. The CDR3 has 15 amino acids. The CDR3 sequence is CASSSTSGATDTQYF. CDR3 in DNA: TGTGCCAGCAGCAGTACTAGCGGGGCCACAGATACGCAGTATTTT.

The J gene is TRBJ1-4, the V gene TRBV4-1; tentative D call: TRBD1 (5 bases). Germline loops: CDR1 MGHRA, CDR2 YSYEKL. The length of the CDR3 is 15 residues. V was pared by 1 base and J by 4 bases, with 10 bases between. This CDR3 reads CASSQVQGRNEKLFF. For the CDR3, the DNA is TGCGCCAGCAGCCAAGTCCAGGGCCGTAATGAAAAACTGTTTTTT.

The chain recombines TRBV27 with TRBJ1-4, with D perhaps TRBD1 (6 bases). The germline gives CDR1 MNHEY, CDR2 SMNVEV (reference sequence). V lost 2 bases and J 8 bases, leaving 12 bases between the germline ends. CDR3 length equals 14 residues. CDR3 protein: CASSLRGAGEKLFF. Here the CDR3 DNA reads TGTGCCAGCAGTTTAAGGGGGGCGGGGGAAAAACTGTTTTTT.

This chain uses TRBV9 with TRBJ2-7, with D possibly TRBD1 on 6 matching bases. This CDR3 contains 15 residues. Germline V CDR1 and CDR2: SGDLS, YYNGEE. The germline V and J ends were trimmed by 0 bases and 3 bases, with 13 bases remaining between them. The CDR3 nucleotides read TGTGCCAGCAGCGTAGGGGACATGGCGGGCTACGAGCAGTACTTC. The encoded protein is CASSVGDMAGYEQYF.

V usage is TRBV6-6 and J usage is TRBJ2-3; unclear D gene. The CDR3 is made up of 13 amino acids. The germline V gene has CDR1 MNHNY and CDR2 SVGAGI (reference sequence). The V gene lost 0 bases and the J gene lost 6 bases, with 7 bases spanning the gap. Here the CDR3 reads CASSYSIVDTQYF. The CDR3 DNA reads as TGTGCCAGCAGTTACTCGATTGTGGATACGCAGTATTTT.

The chain joins TRBV4-3 to TRBJ2-7; D is perhaps TRBD1 (6 bases). The V gene's germline CDR1 is LGHNA and CDR2 YSLEER. V was pared by 2 bases and J by 0 bases, with 11 bases between. This CDR3 has 15 residues. The CDR3 loop reads CASSQTRDNSYEQYF. The DNA of the CDR3 is TGCGCCAGCAGCCAAACCCGGGACAACTCCTACGAGCAGTACTTC.

This clone has a single count. The chain employs TRBV13 and TRBJ2-5; D ambiguous. Germline V CDR1 and CDR2: PRHDT, FYEKMQ (reference sequence). V lost 0 bases and J lost 4, with 12 bases in between. CDR3 length: 15 amino acids. The CDR3 sequence: CASSLGMGLGETQYF. The CDR3 DNA sequence: TGTGCCAGCAGCTTAGGCATGGGGTTAGGAGAGACCCAGTACTTC. The complete variable domain, with remaining parts taken from reference TRBV13 and TRBJ2-5, reads AAGVIQSPRHLIKEKRETATLKCYPIPRHDTVYWYQQGPGQDPQFLISFYEKMQSDKGSIPDRFSAQQFSDYHSELNMSSLELGDSALYFCASSLGMGLGETQYFGPGTRLLVL.